This T cell receptor beta chain stems from a study of metastatic and nonmetastatic thyroid tumors. No patient received treatment before thyroid surgery. TCRdb reassembled clones from the PCR reads with MiXCR. This table has 20,000 to 25,000 clones, 20% to 25% appearing once. V dropped 5 bases and J dropped 0 bases, with 11 bases sitting between them. The CDR3 consists of 15 residues. CDR1 is MNHEY, CDR2 SVGEGT, per germline. Sequenced sample: adjacent normal tissue. The chain employs TRBV6-2 or TRBV6-3 and TRBJ1-5; D unclear. This receptor was identified in a female donor with papillary thyroid cancer or a benign thyroid nodule (not recorded which). Some clones in this sample may be carry-over from other donors' samples. As DNA, the CDR3 is TGTGCCAGCAGTGATTATTGGTATAGCAATCAGCCCCAGCATTTT. This codes for CASSDYWYSNQPQHF.